Presented here are 10 T cell receptor beta chains from one specimen sequenced in a study of PD-L1 blockade in urothelial cancer. TCRdb's copy holds only in-frame clones and misses some; the assay was immunoSEQ multiplex PCR. The sample holds about 81,000 clones, approximately 91% seen once. The sequenced sample was PBMCs, obtained around atezolizumab (anti-PD-L1) treatment. These receptors originate from a man between 60 and 70 years old with urothelial cancer.

This clone was picked up a small number of times. The V gene is TRBV30, the J gene TRBJ1-5; perhaps TRBD1 as D (5 bases). Germline V gives CDR1 GTSNPN, CDR2 SVGIG (reference sequence). Trimming removed 4 bases at V and 3 bases at J, with 10 bases between. The CDR3 has 13 amino acids. The CDR3 region is CAWMQGFNQPQHF. In nucleotides, the CDR3 is TGTGCCTGGATGCAGGGTTTCAATCAGCCCCAGCATTTT. Variable domain in full (rest from reference TRBV30 and TRBJ1-5): SQTIHQWPATLVQPVGSPLSLECTVEGTSNPNLYWYRQAAGRGLQLLFYSVGIGQISSEVPQNLSASRPQDRQFILSSKKLLLSDSGFYLCAWMQGFNQPQHFGDGTRLSIL.

The chain couples TRBV11-2 to TRBJ2-1; 11 bases line up with TRBD2. The germline CDR1 and CDR2 sequences are SGHAT and FQNNGV. This CDR3 region has 18 residues. V shed 2 bases, J shed 2 bases, and the junction held 8 bases outside the gene matches. CDR3 sequence reads: CASSLRGSGGAPYNEQFF. CDR3 DNA sequence: TGTGCCAGCAGCTTAAGGGGTAGCGGGGGGGCCCCCTACAATGAGCAGTTCTTC.

This clone was counted between two and nine times. J is TRBJ2-7 and V is TRBV2, with 8 positions matching TRBD2. The CDR3 loop spans 13 amino acids. V dropped 4 bases and J dropped 4; count of bases not matched to a gene: 3. Germline CDR1 is SNHLY and CDR2 is FYNNEI. The DNA for the CDR3 is TGTGCCAGCAGTGCCAGCGGGGGTTACGAGCAGTACTTC. Translated, it gives CASSASGGYEQYF.

The J gene is TRBJ1-2, the V gene TRBV7-9; D is possibly TRBD1 (6 bases). The CDR3 extends over 12 amino acids. V lost 7 bases and J 5 bases, leaving 11 bases between the germline ends. CDR1 is SEHNR and CDR2 is FQNEAQ in the germline V gene (reference sequence). DNA for the CDR3: TGTGCCAGCACCCAGACAGGTTATGGCTACACCTTC. This codes for CASTQTGYGYTF. The whole variable domain, remainder taken from reference TRBV7-9 and TRBJ1-2, is DTGVSQNPRHKITKRGQNVTFRCDPISEHNRLYWYRQTLGQGPEFLTYFQNEAQLEKSRLLSDRFSAERPKGSFSTLEIQRTEQGDSAMYLCASTQTGYGYTFGSGTRLTVV.

Written as DNA, the CDR3 is TGTGCCAGTAGCATCCCCCAGGGCCTGAACACTGAAGCTTTCTTT. Amino acid sequence: CASSIPQGLNTEAFF. This rearrangement joins TRBV19 to TRBJ1-1, with D perhaps TRBD1 (5 bases). Trimming took off 6 bases at V and 0 bases at J, with 14 bases between the two ends. Germline CDR1 and CDR2: LNHDA and SQIVND (reference sequence). There are 15 residues in the CDR3.

This chain links TRBV5-6 with TRBJ2-7; 8 bases match TRBD1. The V gene end was trimmed by 4 bases and the J gene end by 3 bases; junction bases not matched to a gene: 12. The CDR3 has 16 residues. CDR1 and CDR2 (germline): SGHDT, YYEEEE. CDR3 nucleotides: TGTGCCAGCAGCGAGATGGACAGGGCCCCACTCTACGAGCAGTACTTC. Translated: CASSEMDRAPLYEQYF.

The chain links TRBV2 to TRBJ2-3; 7 nucleotides align to TRBD2. The V gene's germline CDR1 is SNHLY and CDR2 FYNNEI. This CDR3 is built from 13 residues. V trimming: 6 bases; J trimming: 6 bases; junction bases outside the gene matches: 6. In DNA form, the CDR3 reads TGTGCCAGCAGGCCCCGACTAGCTGATACGCAGTATTTT. Its protein product is CASRPRLADTQYF.

J is TRBJ2-7 and V is TRBV5-1, with 15 positions matching TRBD2. The V gene end was trimmed by 5 bases and the J gene end by 6 bases; junction bases not matched to a gene: 9. This CDR3 is 16 amino acids long. Germline V gives CDR1 SGHRS, CDR2 YFSETQ. CDR3 protein: CASSTDGLAGGSEQYF. CDR3 in DNA: TGCGCCAGCAGTACCGACGGACTAGCGGGAGGGAGCGAGCAGTACTTC.

The chain combines TRBV11-1 with TRBJ2-3, with no clear D. V was trimmed by 2 bases and J by 0 bases, leaving 9 bases between them. The CDR3 covers 15 residues. CDR1 is SGHAT, CDR2 FQDESV, per germline (reference sequence). The CDR3: CASSLRPTSTDTQYF. CDR3 DNA sequence: TGTGCCAGCAGCTTACGGCCGACTAGCACAGATACGCAGTATTTT.

The rearrangement links TRBV14 to TRBJ2-7; D gene ambiguous. The CDR3 loop spans 17 amino acids. Germline values: CDR1 SGHDN, CDR2 FVKESK. V was cut by 0 bases and J by 0 bases, with 15 bases left in between. CDR3: CASSQDLSPGYSYEQYF. The CDR3 nucleotides are TGTGCCAGCAGCCAAGATTTATCCCCAGGATACTCCTACGAGCAGTACTTC.